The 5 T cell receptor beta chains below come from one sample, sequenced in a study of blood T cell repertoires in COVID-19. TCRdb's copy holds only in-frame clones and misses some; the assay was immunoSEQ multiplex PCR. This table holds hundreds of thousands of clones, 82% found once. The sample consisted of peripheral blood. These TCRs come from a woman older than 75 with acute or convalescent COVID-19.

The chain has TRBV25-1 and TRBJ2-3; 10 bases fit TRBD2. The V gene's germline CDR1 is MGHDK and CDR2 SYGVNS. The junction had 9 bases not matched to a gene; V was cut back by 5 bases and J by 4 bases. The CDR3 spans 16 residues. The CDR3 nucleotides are TGTGCCAGCAGTACATCGTCTAGCGGGGGCTCAGATACGCAGTATTTT. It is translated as CASSTSSSGGSDTQYF.

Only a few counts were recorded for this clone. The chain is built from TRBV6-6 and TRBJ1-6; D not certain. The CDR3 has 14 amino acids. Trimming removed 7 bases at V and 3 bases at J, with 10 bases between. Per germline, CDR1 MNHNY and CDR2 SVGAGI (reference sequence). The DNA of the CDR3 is TGTGCCAGCAAGGAGGGCCTCTATAATTCACCCCTCCACTTT. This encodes CASKEGLYNSPLHF.

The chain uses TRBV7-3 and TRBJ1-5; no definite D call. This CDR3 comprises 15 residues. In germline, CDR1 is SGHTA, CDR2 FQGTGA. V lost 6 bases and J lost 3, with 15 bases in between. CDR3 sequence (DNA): TGTGCCAGCAGTCCCGGGGAGAGGAACAATCAGCCCCAGCATTTT. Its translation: CASSPGERNNQPQHF.

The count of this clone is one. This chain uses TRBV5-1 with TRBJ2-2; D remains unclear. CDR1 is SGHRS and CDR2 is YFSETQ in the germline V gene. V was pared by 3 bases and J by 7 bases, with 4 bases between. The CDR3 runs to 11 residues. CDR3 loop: CASSWSGELFF. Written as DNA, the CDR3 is TGCGCCAGCAGCTGGAGCGGGGAGCTGTTTTTT. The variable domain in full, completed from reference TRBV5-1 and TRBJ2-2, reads KAGVTQTPRYLIKTRGQQVTLSCSPISGHRSVSWYQQTPGQGLQFLFEYFSETQRNKGNFPGRFSGRQFSNSRSEMNVSTLELGDSALYLCASSWSGELFFGEGSRLTVL.

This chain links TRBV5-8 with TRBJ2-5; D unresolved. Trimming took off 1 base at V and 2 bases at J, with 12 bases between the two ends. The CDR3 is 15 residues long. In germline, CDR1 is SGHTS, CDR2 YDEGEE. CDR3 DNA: TGTGCCAGCAGCTTGTCAACTAACTTACAAGAGACCCAGTACTTC. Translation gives CASSLSTNLQETQYF. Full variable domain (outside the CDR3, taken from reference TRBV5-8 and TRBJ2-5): EAGVTQSPTHLIKTRGQQATLRCSPISGHTSVYWYQQALGLGLQFLLWYDEGEERNRGNFPPRFSGRQFPNYSSELNVNALELEDSALYLCASSLSTNLQETQYFGPGTRLLVL.